The T cell receptor beta chain under discussion was sequenced for a study of blood T cell repertoires in COVID-19 (dated by TCRdb to the early 2020s). General notes on the study: Samples covering the acute and convalescent phases of COVID-19 were provided by collaborators in the United States, Italy and Spain. The prospective study material was composed of cDNA or gDNA derived from T cells, B-cell-depleted T cells, or PBMCs. Deeply sampled blood TCRbeta repertoires from subjects exposed to, actively infected with, or recovered from COVID-19 were included in the dataset. The repertoires were made available in a free public database intended to serve as a resource for research on the immune response to SARS-CoV-2. Samples were obtained from the ongoing ImmuneRACE study (first 160 participants) and from about 1,300 subjects provided by 6 global collaborators. Nearly every sample came with metadata listing a de-identified subject ID, COVID-19 status, age in years and sex. Where available, HLA class I and class II types were taken from metadata supplied by the sample provider and were not determined by assay-based typing. What the research found in general, with its limitations: The amount of clinical and demographic metadata varied by source and participant and was provided uncurated.

Each collaborating institution followed its own protocols to collect whole blood in K2EDTA tubes. For TCRbeta analysis, collaborator samples were shipped as frozen whole blood, as isolated PBMCs, or as DNA extracted from either sample type. After removal of 12 bases from V and 3 bases from J, the junction retains 1 base not matched to a gene. Spanning cysteine to phenylalanine, the CDR3 consists of 12 amino acids. Just CDR3 DNA is preserved here, 36 bases in frame from base 1. Via the germline V gene, CDR1 is KGHDR and CDR2 SFDVKD. Notes on this clone: What antigen it recognizes has not been identified. Base quality data are lacking; no much larger clone is found one base away.

The immunoSEQ Assay, a bias-controlled multiplex PCR, was used to amplify TCRbeta CDR3 regions from genomic DNA. Per the original workflow: Nucleated cell counts per sample were estimated from amplification of reference gene primers within the assay. Sequence reads were collapsed and filtered to measure the absolute abundance of every unique TCRbeta CDR3 rearrangement. For each sample, productive Simpson clonality was calculated by taking the square root of Simpson's diversity index across productive rearrangements. The table comes from immuneACCESS by way of TCRdb, which keeps in-frame sequences with V and J called. Part of the clones is missing from these tables; in studies checked, under half for an unresolved V gene and the rest for unknown reasons. V and J calls and clone size follow that table, whereas D and trimming were derived from the DNA. In all, the sample holds 150,000 to 200,000 clones, and under 80% of those were seen once. Around 3% of the sample lies in the top ten.

The clonotype originates from a woman at least 80 years old with acute or convalescent COVID-19. Recombination linked TRBV24-1 to TRBJ2-1; 10 bases in the junction line up with TRBD2. The sequencing input was peripheral blood. The CDR3 sequence is CAEREGYNEQFF. Read as DNA, the sequence is TGTGCCGAGCGGGAGGGCTACAATGAGCAGTTCTTC.